These T cell receptor beta chains were read from a single sample in a study of blood T cell repertoires in COVID-19. The method was immunoSEQ multiplex PCR; TCRdb's version includes in-frame clones alone and lacks a portion of them. This sample has 210,000 or so clones, with more than 80% found just once. Sequencing input: peripheral blood. The receptors come from a woman aged 80 or over with COVID-19, enrolled during active disease. Each CDR3 is given with its conserved first and last residue. The order of the fields is D gene, J gene, V gene, clone size, CDR3 length, CDR3 protein, CDR3 DNA. D genes are given only for firm matches. For some rows the clone size is stated as once, few or many, or as a class when expanded; others skip it.

D gene: .
J gene: TRBJ2-7
V gene: TRBV21-1
clone size: .
CDR3 length: 15
CDR3 protein: CASSKGARPGVEQYF
CDR3 DNA: TGTGCCAGCAGCAAAGGGGCCCGGCCAGGGGTCGAGCAGTACTTC

D gene: TRBD1
J gene: TRBJ1-2
V gene: TRBV11-2
clone size: .
CDR3 length: 13
CDR3 protein: CASSRDRVYGYTF
CDR3 DNA: TGTGCCAGCAGCCGGGACAGGGTATATGGCTACACCTTC

D gene: TRBD1
J gene: TRBJ2-5
V gene: TRBV7-2
clone size: once
CDR3 length: 15
CDR3 protein: CASSLVAGGKETQYF
CDR3 DNA: TGTGCCAGCAGCTTAGTAGCAGGGGGAAAAGAGACCCAGTACTTC

D gene: TRBD1
J gene: TRBJ1-2
V gene: TRBV9
clone size: .
CDR3 length: 16
CDR3 protein: CASSVTPTGFGPGYTF
CDR3 DNA: TGTGCCAGCAGCGTGACGCCGACAGGGTTCGGCCCTGGCTACACCTTC

D gene: TRBD1
J gene: TRBJ2-2
V gene: TRBV3-1/TRBV3-2
clone size: .
CDR3 length: 16
CDR3 protein: CASSQRQGSNTGELFF
CDR3 DNA: TGTGCCAGCAGCCAGCGACAGGGGTCGAACACCGGGGAGCTGTTTTTT

D gene: .
J gene: TRBJ2-7
V gene: TRBV20-1
clone size: .
CDR3 length: 14
CDR3 protein: CSASRGASSYEQYF
CDR3 DNA: TGCAGTGCTAGTCGGGGAGCGAGCTCCTACGAGCAGTACTTC

D gene: TRBD1
J gene: TRBJ2-5
V gene: TRBV5-1
clone size: .
CDR3 length: 15
CDR3 protein: CASSLGTGGQETQYF
CDR3 DNA: TGCGCCAGCAGCTTGGGGACAGGGGGACAAGAGACCCAGTACTTC

D gene: TRBD1
J gene: TRBJ2-7
V gene: TRBV6-5
clone size: once
CDR3 length: 14
CDR3 protein: CASRLRGQGDEQYF
CDR3 DNA: TGTGCCAGCAGGCTGCGGGGACAGGGAGACGAGCAGTACTTC

D gene: TRBD1
J gene: TRBJ2-5
V gene: TRBV14
clone size: .
CDR3 length: 16
CDR3 protein: CASSQPGQGVRETQYF
CDR3 DNA: TGTGCCAGCAGCCAACCGGGACAGGGAGTGAGAGAGACCCAGTACTTC

D gene: .
J gene: TRBJ1-1
V gene: TRBV7-7
clone size: few
CDR3 length: 13
CDR3 protein: CASSLEKGAEAFF
CDR3 DNA: TGTGCTAGCAGCTTAGAAAAGGGGGCTGAAGCTTTCTTT

D gene: TRBD1
J gene: TRBJ1-2
V gene: TRBV19
clone size: few
CDR3 length: 15
CDR3 protein: CASIHRGRSIYGYTF
CDR3 DNA: TGTGCCAGTATCCACAGGGGCCGCTCCATCTATGGCTACACCTTC

D gene: .
J gene: TRBJ1-3
V gene: TRBV28
clone size: .
CDR3 length: 13
CDR3 protein: CASSINSGNTIYF
CDR3 DNA: TGTGCCAGCAGTATTAACTCTGGAAACACCATATATTTT

D gene: TRBD2
J gene: TRBJ2-1
V gene: TRBV18
clone size: .
CDR3 length: 16
CDR3 protein: CASSPGTSGTFNEQFF
CDR3 DNA: TGTGCCAGCTCACCAGGGACTAGCGGGACCTTCAATGAGCAGTTCTTC

D gene: .
J gene: TRBJ1-6
V gene: TRBV28
clone size: .
CDR3 length: 11
CDR3 protein: CASSLRSPLHF
CDR3 DNA: TGTGCCAGCAGTTTGCGGTCACCCCTCCACTTT

D gene: TRBD1
J gene: TRBJ1-2
V gene: TRBV4-1
clone size: .
CDR3 length: 16
CDR3 protein: CASSQYGSVTGDGYTF
CDR3 DNA: TGCGCCAGCAGCCAATACGGTTCGGTGACAGGGGATGGCTACACCTTC

D gene: TRBD1
J gene: TRBJ1-5
V gene: TRBV29-1
clone size: .
CDR3 length: 13
CDR3 protein: CSASTGVNQPQHF
CDR3 DNA: TGCAGCGCCTCGACAGGGGTTAATCAGCCCCAGCATTTT

D gene: TRBD2
J gene: TRBJ2-7
V gene: TRBV6-5
clone size: .
CDR3 length: 14
CDR3 protein: CASGTSGRSYEQYF
CDR3 DNA: TGTGCCAGCGGGACTAGCGGGAGGTCCTACGAGCAGTACTTC

D gene: .
J gene: TRBJ2-2
V gene: TRBV4-1
clone size: .
CDR3 length: 18
CDR3 protein: CASSQPDYTTDPTGELFF
CDR3 DNA: TGCGCCAGCAGCCAACCGGACTATACCACAGACCCCACCGGGGAGCTGTTTTTT